This T cell receptor (beta chain) appears in the sequencing data of a study of T cell clones after liver transplantation. Study summary: Standard immunosuppression, with no induction, continued until 12-24 months after transplant. Patients counted as tolerant after at least one year off all immunosuppression, enzymes not exceeding twice normal.

This clone was picked up a small number of times. The target antigen is unknown. Unstimulated PBMCs were sorted into CD3+CD4+ and CD3+CD8+ populations. Profiling relied on immunoSEQ multiplex PCR, and the TCRdb table lists in-frame clones only, not all of them. The table includes tens of thousands of clones, over 85% detected once. CDR1 SGHRS and CDR2 YFSETQ come from the germline V gene. V was cut by 0 bases and J by 16 bases, with 11 bases left in between. The CDR3 spans 11 residues. Notes on the study in general: Graft donor-reactive T cells possibly entered the graft instead of undergoing deletion.

The specimen comprised CD4+ T cells from blood, sampled before liver transplant. This chain links TRBV5-1 with TRBJ2-1; possibly TRBD1 for D (6 bases). The TCR sequence derives from a human donor who received a liver transplant. DNA of the CDR3: TGCGCCAGCAGCTTGGAGGGGGTTCGCTTCTTC. The encoded protein is CASSLEGVRFF.